Below, 4 T cell receptor beta chains from the same sample are listed, as sequenced in a study of T cells in women clearing cervical HPV infection. The method was immunoSEQ multiplex PCR; TCRdb's version includes in-frame clones alone and lacks a portion of them. The table lists about 45,000 clones. The specimen was blood buffy coat. The origin of the receptors is a woman between 18 and 70 years old with a cervical HPV16 infection that either progressed to CIN3+ or cleared (not recorded which).

As concerns this clone: The CDR3 is cut off 3 residues early in the read; its end comes from the germline J gene. This specimen includes other DNA sequences encoding the same CDR3. The chain is built from TRBV5-5 and TRBJ2-7; D is perhaps TRBD1 (5 bases). V shed 1 base and J shed 3 bases, with 11 bases lying between them. CDR1 is SGHKS and CDR2 is YYEKEE in the germline V gene (reference sequence). This CDR3 contains 14 residues. Incomplete CDR3 DNA: TGTGCCAGCAGCTTGACAGGTGTCAACTACGAG. As protein: CASSLTGVNYE. The CDR3 as a whole reads CASSLTGVNYEQYF.

A word on this clone: The read stops 3 residues short of the end of the CDR3; the missing end is completed from the germline J gene. This chain joins TRBV4-1 and TRBJ2-5; TRBD2 agrees at 7 bases. There are 17 residues in the CDR3. From germline, CDR1 is MGHRA and CDR2 YSYEKL. V lost 0 bases and J lost 5; bases outside the gene matches: 12. CDR3 bases read: TGCGCCAGCAGCCAAGATTCGGGGGGACCTGATCGGGAGACC. Translation: CASSQDSGGPDRET. The entire CDR3 reads CASSQDSGGPDRETQYF.

In the case of this clone: Sequencing ends 3 residues short of the CDR3 end; the germline J gene provides the rest. This chain joins TRBV25-1 and TRBJ1-2, with a tentative D call TRBD1 (6 bases). CDR3 length equals 13 residues. V was pared by 6 bases and J by 4 bases, with 12 bases between. Per the germline V gene, CDR1 is MGHDK and CDR2 is SYGVNS. The CDR3 reads CASSKTGGYGYTF. CDR3 bases read: TGTGCCAGCAGCAAGACAGGCGGCTATGGC.

With regard to this clone: Read coverage stops 3 residues before the CDR3 terminus; the germline J gene supplies the remainder. V gene TRBV10-3 combines with J gene TRBJ2-7; TRBD1 matches 7 bases. CDR1 is ENHRY and CDR2 is SYGVKD in the germline V gene. The CDR3 has 16 amino acids. V shed 8 bases, J shed 6 bases, and the junction held 19 bases outside the gene matches. The CDR3 region is CAIATRIGQEILEQYF. CDR3 DNA (partial): TGTGCCATCGCCACCAGGATAGGACAGGAGATCCTCGAG.